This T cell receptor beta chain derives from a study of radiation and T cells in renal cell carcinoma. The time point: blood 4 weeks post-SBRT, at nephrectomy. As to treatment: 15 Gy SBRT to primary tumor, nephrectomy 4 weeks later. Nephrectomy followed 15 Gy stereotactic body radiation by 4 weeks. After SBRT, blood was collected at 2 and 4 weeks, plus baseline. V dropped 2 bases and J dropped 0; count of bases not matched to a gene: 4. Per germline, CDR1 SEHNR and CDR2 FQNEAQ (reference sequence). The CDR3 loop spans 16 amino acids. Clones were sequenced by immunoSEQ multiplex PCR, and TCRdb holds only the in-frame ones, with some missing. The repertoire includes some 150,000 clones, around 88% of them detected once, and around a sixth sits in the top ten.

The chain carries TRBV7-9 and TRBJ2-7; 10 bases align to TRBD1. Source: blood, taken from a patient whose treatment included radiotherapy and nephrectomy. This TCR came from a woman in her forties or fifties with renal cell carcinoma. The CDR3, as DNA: TGTGCCAGCAGCTTATCTGGGACAGGGGTCTCCTACGAGCAGTACTTC. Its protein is CASSLSGTGVSYEQYF.